This is a list of T cell receptor beta chains from one sample in a study of patients and donors after allogeneic stem cell transplantation. TCRdb used MiXCR to reprocess the RT-PCR reads, holding one entry per CDR3 protein. The data contain hundreds of thousands of distinct CDR3 sequences, under 20% of them seen just once; the ten biggest clones take up 6% to 8%. The sample consisted of blood, either unsorted or a sorted T cell fraction (not recorded which). These receptors were taken from a human donor who was either an allogeneic HSCT recipient or a stem cell or donor lymphocyte infusion donor (not recorded which). It is not recorded whose cells these are; they may come from a transplant donor. The CDR3 runs from the conserved cysteine through the conserved F or W. D genes are given only for firm matches.

J: TRBJ2-2; V: TRBV7-2; D: TRBD2; CDR3: CASGPRGGQTGELFF
J: TRBJ1-5; V: TRBV5-1; D: -; CDR3: CASSLGGVRGQPQHF
J: TRBJ2-1; V: TRBV2; D: -; CDR3: CASSELQASSGEQFF
J: TRBJ2-7; V: TRBV2; D: TRBD2; CDR3: CASSDSGLAGVSYEQYF
J: TRBJ2-7; V: TRBV27; D: TRBD1; CDR3: CASRPGQGVGEQYF
J: TRBJ1-4; V: TRBV15; D: -; CDR3: CATRGYSSNEKLFF
J: TRBJ2-7; V: TRBV19; D: -; CDR3: CASSPGNLYEQYF
J: TRBJ1-2; V: TRBV4-1; D: -; CDR3: CASSATQGETNYGYTF
J: TRBJ1-1; V: TRBV12-3/TRBV12-4; D: -; CDR3: CASSLTGTQGMNTEAFF
J: TRBJ1-1; V: TRBV5-1; D: TRBD1; CDR3: CASRPTGGSGAFF
J: TRBJ2-7; V: TRBV7-8; D: -; CDR3: CASSLFENYEQYF
J: TRBJ1-3; V: TRBV11-2; D: -; CDR3: CASSLVPGNTIYF
J: TRBJ1-2; V: TRBV5-1; D: -; CDR3: CASSLHANYGYTF
J: TRBJ2-5; V: TRBV2; D: -; CDR3: CASSDSRETQYF
J: TRBJ2-7; V: TRBV7-9; D: TRBD2; CDR3: CASSPKRGGSYEQYF
J: TRBJ2-5; V: TRBV20-1; D: TRBD2; CDR3: CSARTHRTSGSGETQYF
J: TRBJ2-1; V: TRBV5-1; D: TRBD1; CDR3: CASSPTGAQFSYNEQFF
J: TRBJ1-5; V: TRBV7-2; D: -; CDR3: CASSLRIWNQPQHF
J: TRBJ2-2; V: TRBV18; D: -; CDR3: CASSLVWRVITGELFF
J: TRBJ2-7; V: TRBV5-6; D: -; CDR3: CASSLRPGGSYEQYF
J: TRBJ2-1; V: TRBV29-1; D: TRBD2; CDR3: CSVAILGGRDYNEQFF
J: TRBJ1-4; V: TRBV6-1; D: TRBD1; CDR3: CAAGQGADEKLFF
J: TRBJ2-1; V: TRBV7-9; D: -; CDR3: CASSSSLRGYNEQFF
J: TRBJ1-2; V: TRBV29-1; D: -; CDR3: CSVEVDSSPYGYTF
J: TRBJ2-1; V: TRBV18; D: TRBD2; CDR3: CASSLSTSGRYNEQFF
J: TRBJ1-2; V: TRBV12-3/TRBV12-4; D: -; CDR3: CASSLELGPYGYTF
J: TRBJ2-3; V: TRBV15; D: TRBD2; CDR3: CATEGHDGGALDTQYF
J: TRBJ2-1; V: TRBV9; D: TRBD2; CDR3: CASSGGGGFYNEQFF
J: TRBJ2-7; V: TRBV7-9; D: TRBD1; CDR3: CASSLKAGGGEQYF
J: TRBJ2-5; V: TRBV24-1; D: -; CDR3: CATSEGRAQETQYF
J: TRBJ1-2; V: TRBV30; D: -; CDR3: CAWGQAAHLGYTF
J: TRBJ2-5; V: TRBV7-7; D: -; CDR3: CASSSKVGLETQYF
J: TRBJ2-7; V: TRBV19; D: -; CDR3: CASSDQRRGSYEQYF
J: TRBJ2-5; V: TRBV7-9; D: -; CDR3: CASNRPGTGIETQYF
J: TRBJ2-1; V: TRBV7-9; D: -; CDR3: CASSLDPGLDEQFF
J: TRBJ2-7; V: TRBV5-5; D: -; CDR3: CASSLGRLGAHGEQYF
J: TRBJ2-4; V: TRBV12-3/TRBV12-4; D: -; CDR3: CASSPGMIAKNIQYF
J: TRBJ1-2; V: TRBV12-3/TRBV12-4; D: -; CDR3: CASSPSDQHLYGYTF
J: TRBJ2-7; V: TRBV6-1; D: -; CDR3: CASSRLPTGASAYEQYF
J: TRBJ1-2; V: TRBV7-6; D: -; CDR3: CASSLGEGPVKYGYTF
J: TRBJ1-1; V: TRBV12-3/TRBV12-4; D: -; CDR3: CASSNREMNTEAFF
J: TRBJ1-5; V: TRBV12-3/TRBV12-4; D: -; CDR3: CASSLGAGRQPQHF
J: TRBJ1-1; V: TRBV11-3; D: TRBD1; CDR3: CASSLRTGENTEAFF
J: TRBJ2-4; V: TRBV6-2/TRBV6-3; D: -; CDR3: CASSYRTGAKNIQYF
J: TRBJ1-2; V: TRBV5-1; D: -; CDR3: CASSLAGQDGYTF
J: TRBJ2-6; V: TRBV5-1; D: -; CDR3: CASSLSLGANVLTF
J: TRBJ2-2; V: TRBV11-1; D: TRBD1; CDR3: CASSLVADRGFSGELFF
J: TRBJ2-2; V: TRBV19; D: TRBD2; CDR3: CASSPSGRNTGELFF
J: TRBJ1-2; V: TRBV6-5; D: -; CDR3: CASQRGSGGYTF
J: TRBJ1-3; V: TRBV6-1; D: TRBD1; CDR3: CASSEAPQGANSGNTIYF
J: TRBJ1-2; V: TRBV20-1; D: -; CDR3: CSATDTYGYTF
J: TRBJ2-1; V: TRBV2; D: -; CDR3: CASSEVNRGNEQFF
J: TRBJ1-2; V: TRBV5-1; D: TRBD1; CDR3: CASSLDGTGGGYTF
J: TRBJ2-7; V: TRBV11-2; D: -; CDR3: CASSRGRFEDEQYF
J: TRBJ2-3; V: TRBV5-4; D: TRBD2; CDR3: CASSLAGRIAGATDTQYF
J: TRBJ1-2; V: TRBV9; D: TRBD1; CDR3: CASSSTGGGYTF
J: TRBJ2-7; V: TRBV14; D: -; CDR3: CASSQDSNRAYEQYF
J: TRBJ2-1; V: TRBV20-1; D: -; CDR3: CSGVWPRRGGKINEQFF